What follows are 18 T cell receptor beta chains derived from one specimen sequenced in a study of PD-L1 blockade in urothelial cancer. Produced via immunoSEQ multiplex PCR; TCRdb's table is partial and in-frame only. The sample includes some 50,000 clones, about nine tenths of them seen just once. Sequencing used PBMCs, obtained around atezolizumab (anti-PD-L1) treatment. The origin of the receptors is a man at least 80 years old with urothelial cancer.

The chain carries TRBV5-6 and TRBJ2-5; D is perhaps TRBD2 (5 bases). Germline V gives CDR1 SGHDT, CDR2 YYEEEE. This CDR3 has 15 amino acids. V was trimmed by 1 base and J by 5 bases, leaving 15 bases between them. The CDR3 spells CASSLRKLGGETQYF. The CDR3 DNA is TGTGCCAGCAGCTTGAGGAAGCTCGGCGGGGAGACCCAGTACTTC.

The J gene is TRBJ2-1, the V gene TRBV5-5, with TRBD1 matching over 11 bases. The CDR3 loop spans 15 amino acids. The ends lost 4 bases at V and 4 bases at J; junction bases unmatched: 4. Germline V lookup: CDR1 SGHKS, CDR2 YYEKEE (reference sequence). The CDR3 sequence: CASSLGQGVYNEQFF. The CDR3 DNA is TGTGCCAGCAGCCTGGGACAGGGGGTATACAATGAGCAGTTCTTC.

The chain joins TRBV5-1 to TRBJ1-2, with D perhaps TRBD1 (5 bases). The CDR3 covers 12 residues. V was trimmed by 3 bases and J by 2 bases, leaving 5 bases between them. The V gene's germline CDR1 is SGHRS and CDR2 YFSETQ. This CDR3 is CASSSGNYGYTF. Here the CDR3 DNA reads TGCGCCAGCAGCTCAGGGAACTATGGCTACACCTTC.

V and J are TRBV7-2 and TRBJ2-2; tentatively, D is TRBD1 (6 bases). Per germline, CDR1 SGHTA and CDR2 FQGNSA. V gave up 5 bases and J gave up 4 bases, with 11 bases separating them. The CDR3 totals 14 residues. DNA of the CDR3: TGTGCCAGCAGCCAGCAGGGGATCACCGGGGAGCTGTTTTTT. Translated: CASSQQGITGELFF. Complete variable domain (other parts from reference TRBV7-2 and TRBJ2-2): GAGVSQSPSNKVTEKGKDVELRCDPISGHTALYWYRQSLGQGLEFLIYFQGNSAPDKSGLPSDRFSAERTGGSVSTLTIQRTQQEDSAVYLCASSQQGITGELFFGEGSRLTVL.

V gene TRBV18 combines with J gene TRBJ2-7; 9 bases align to TRBD2. Germline V lookup: CDR1 KGHSH, CDR2 LQKENI. The CDR3 runs 15 residues. V lost 2 bases to trimming and J lost 6 bases; unmatched junction nucleotides: 8. The CDR3 DNA follows: TGTGCCAGCTCACCAGTCGCGGGAGGGTCCCGCGAGCAGTACTTC. It encodes CASSPVAGGSREQYF.

The chain combines TRBV28 with TRBJ1-5; 10 nucleotides align to TRBD1. The length of the CDR3 is 15 residues. CDR1 and CDR2 (germline): MDHEN, SYDVKM. Unmatched junction bases numbered 10, after V lost 7 bases and J lost 7 bases. CDR3 sequence (DNA): TGTGCCAGCAATTGGGGGACAGGGGTCCGACAGCCCCAGCATTTT. Translated: CASNWGTGVRQPQHF.

J is TRBJ2-7 and V is TRBV6-1; 9 bases map to TRBD2. The CDR3 has 15 amino acids. CDR1 is MNHNS, CDR2 SASEGT, per germline. The V gene end was trimmed by 3 bases and the J gene end by 4 bases; junction bases not matched to a gene: 7. The chain's CDR3 is CASSDPSGRKYEQYF. CDR3 bases: TGTGCCAGCAGTGATCCCAGCGGGAGGAAATACGAGCAGTACTTC.

The V call is TRBV7-9, the J call TRBJ2-7, with D perhaps TRBD2 (5 bases). Germline CDR1 is SEHNR and CDR2 is FQNEAQ (reference sequence). V was pared by 7 bases and J by 2 bases, with 15 bases between. CDR3 length equals 14 residues. CDR3 amino acids: CASTPERAPYEQYF. The CDR3 bases are TGTGCCAGCACCCCCGAGAGGGCCCCCTACGAGCAGTACTTC.

The chain has TRBV4-3 and TRBJ2-5; TRBD2 matches at 8 bases. CDR3 length equals 17 residues. Per the germline V gene, CDR1 is LGHNA and CDR2 is YSLEER. J lost 6 bases, V lost 0 bases, and 12 bases had no gene match. The CDR3 is CASSQDLGLAGRKTQYF. The CDR3 nucleotides read TGCGCCAGCAGCCAAGATCTAGGTCTAGCGGGCAGAAAGACCCAGTACTTC.

This chain links TRBV18 with TRBJ2-5; 9 bases align to TRBD1. The CDR3 consists of 15 residues. The V and J ends lost 5 bases and 6 bases, in that order; junction bases with no gene match: 10. CDR1 is KGHSH, CDR2 LQKENI, per germline. Here the CDR3 reads CASSFPGDRGKTQYF. In DNA form, the CDR3 reads TGTGCCAGCTCATTCCCGGGAGACAGGGGGAAGACCCAGTACTTC.

J is TRBJ2-3 and V is TRBV9, with D possibly matching TRBD1 (5 bases). The CDR3 runs 16 residues. Trimming removed 3 bases from V and 3 bases from J, with 17 bases in between. Germline-derived CDR1 and CDR2 are SGDLS and YYNGEE. The CDR3 loop is CASSGGPPSGTDTQYF. The CDR3 region has the DNA TGTGCCAGCAGCGGGGGCCCCCCGAGTGGGACAGATACGCAGTATTTT.

The rearrangement links TRBV4-1 to TRBJ2-5, with TRBD2 matching 7 bases. There are 15 residues in the CDR3. V was pared by 6 bases and J by 2 bases, with 9 bases of the junction left unmatched. CDR1 is MGHRA and CDR2 is YSYEKL in the germline V gene. CDR3 sequence: CASSRYGGLQETQYF. The CDR3 DNA follows: TGCGCCAGCAGTCGATACGGGGGACTACAAGAGACCCAGTACTTC.

The chain has TRBV11-2 and TRBJ2-7, with 12 bases fitting TRBD1. The ends lost 8 bases at V and 7 bases at J; junction bases unmatched: 18. The CDR3 loop spans 17 amino acids. Germline CDR1 reads SGHAT; CDR2 reads FQNNGV. The CDR3 bases are TGTGCCAGCCAATACGGGACAGGGGGCAATCGGGTGGGGGAGCAGTACTTC. Amino acids: CASQYGTGGNRVGEQYF.

This clone was picked up one time. This chain links TRBV5-1 with TRBJ2-7, with 9 nucleotides matching TRBD2. CDR3 length equals 15 residues. CDR1 is SGHRS, CDR2 YFSETQ, per germline. Trimming took 2 bases from V and 9 from J; bases not matched to a gene: 12. CDR3 amino acids: CASSFGAGTSNGQYF. CDR3 DNA: TGCGCCAGCAGCTTTGGAGCCGGGACTAGCAACGGGCAGTACTTC.

The chain carries TRBV2 and TRBJ1-2; TRBD1 might be the D (5 bases). This CDR3 has 12 amino acids. The germline V gene has CDR1 SNHLY and CDR2 FYNNEI. The V gene lost 10 bases and the J gene lost 4 bases, with 13 bases spanning the gap. The CDR3 coding sequence is TGTGCCACCTCGACAGACCGCTATGGCTACACCTTC. Amino acids: CATSTDRYGYTF.

The chain recombines TRBV5-1 with TRBJ2-1, with D tentatively TRBD1 (5 bases). This CDR3 region has 16 residues. In germline, CDR1 is SGHRS, CDR2 YFSETQ. V was pared by 0 bases and J by 4 bases, with 14 bases between. This CDR3 reads CASSLASSRVYNEQFF. The CDR3 DNA reads as TGCGCCAGCAGCTTGGCAAGTAGCAGGGTATACAATGAGCAGTTCTTC.

V is TRBV5-4 and J is TRBJ1-1; 7 bases are shared with TRBD1. V was pared by 4 bases and J by 5 bases, with 8 bases of the junction left unmatched. This CDR3 contains 14 residues. CDR1 and CDR2 (germline): SGHNT, YYREEE (reference sequence). The CDR3 DNA reads TGTGCCAGCAGCCCGCAGGGGGGCGCGACTGAAGCTTTCTTT. Protein: CASSPQGGATEAFF.

The chain uses TRBV5-4 and TRBJ2-4; tentative D call: TRBD2 (6 bases). CDR1 SGHNT and CDR2 YYREEE come from the germline V gene (reference sequence). This CDR3 contains 13 residues. V dropped 10 bases and J dropped 9 bases, with 20 bases sitting between them. Here the CDR3 reads CAGGKQEVGIQYF. In nucleotides, the CDR3 is TGTGCCGGGGGGAAACAGGAAGTCGGCATTCAGTACTTC.